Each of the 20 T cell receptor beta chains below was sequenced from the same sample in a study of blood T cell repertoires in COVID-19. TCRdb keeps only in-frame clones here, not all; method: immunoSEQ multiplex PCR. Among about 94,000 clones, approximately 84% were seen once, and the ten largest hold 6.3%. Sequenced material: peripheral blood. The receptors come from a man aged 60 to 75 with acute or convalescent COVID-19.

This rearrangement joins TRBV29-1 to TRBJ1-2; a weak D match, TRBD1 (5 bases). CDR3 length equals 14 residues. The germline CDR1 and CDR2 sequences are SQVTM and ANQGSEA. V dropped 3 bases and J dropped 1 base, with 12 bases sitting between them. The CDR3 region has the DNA TGCAGCGTTGACGCAGGGATTATTAACTATGGCTACACCTTC. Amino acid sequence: CSVDAGIINYGYTF.

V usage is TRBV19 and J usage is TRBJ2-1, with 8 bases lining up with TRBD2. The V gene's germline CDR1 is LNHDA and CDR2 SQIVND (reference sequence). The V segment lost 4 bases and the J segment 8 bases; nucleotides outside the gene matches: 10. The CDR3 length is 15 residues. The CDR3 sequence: CASSTRGGLSDEQFF. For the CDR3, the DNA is TGTGCCAGTAGTACCCGGGGGGGCCTCTCGGATGAGCAGTTCTTC.

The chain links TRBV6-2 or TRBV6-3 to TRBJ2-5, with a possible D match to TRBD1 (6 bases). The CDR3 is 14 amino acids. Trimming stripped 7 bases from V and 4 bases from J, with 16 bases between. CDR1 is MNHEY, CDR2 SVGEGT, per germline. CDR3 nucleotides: TGTGCCAGCACCCCTGCGGCAGGGGTAGAGACCCAGTACTTC. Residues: CASTPAAGVETQYF.

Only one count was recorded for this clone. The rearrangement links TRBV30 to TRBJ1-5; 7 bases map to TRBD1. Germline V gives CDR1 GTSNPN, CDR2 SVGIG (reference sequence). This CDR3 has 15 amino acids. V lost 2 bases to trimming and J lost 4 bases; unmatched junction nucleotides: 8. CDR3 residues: CAWSRPDRDNQPQHF. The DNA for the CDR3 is TGTGCCTGGAGTCGGCCCGACAGGGATAATCAGCCCCAGCATTTT.

CDR3 DNA sequence: TGTGCCAGCAGCCTGACAGGGAATCAGCCCCAGCATTTT. This gives the protein CASSLTGNQPQHF. V gene TRBV3-1 (or the pseudogene TRBV3-2) combines with J gene TRBJ1-5; 7 bases align to TRBD1. Germline CDR1 LGHDT, CDR2 YNNKEL (reference sequence). The CDR3 is made up of 13 amino acids. After removal of 4 bases from V and 4 bases from J, the junction contained 1 base not matched to a gene.

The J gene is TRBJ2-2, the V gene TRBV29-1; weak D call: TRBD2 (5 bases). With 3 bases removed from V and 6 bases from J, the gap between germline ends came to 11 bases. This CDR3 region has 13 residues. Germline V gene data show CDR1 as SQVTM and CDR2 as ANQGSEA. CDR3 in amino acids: CSVDAGRAGELFF. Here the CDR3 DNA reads TGCAGCGTTGACGCGGGCAGAGCCGGGGAGCTGTTTTTT.

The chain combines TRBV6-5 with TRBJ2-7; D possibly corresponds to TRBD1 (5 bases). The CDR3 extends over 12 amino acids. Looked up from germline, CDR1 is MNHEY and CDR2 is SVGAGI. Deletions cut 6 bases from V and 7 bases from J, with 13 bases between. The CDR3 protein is CASRSGSSEQYF. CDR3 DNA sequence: TGTGCCAGCAGATCAGGGTCGAGTGAGCAGTACTTC.

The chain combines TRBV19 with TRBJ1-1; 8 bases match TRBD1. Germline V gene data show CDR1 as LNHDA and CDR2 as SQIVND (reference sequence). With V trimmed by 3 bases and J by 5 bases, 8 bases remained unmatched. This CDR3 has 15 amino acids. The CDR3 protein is CASSMTDRGGTEAFF. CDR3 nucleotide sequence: TGTGCCAGTAGTATGACCGACAGGGGAGGGACTGAAGCTTTCTTT.

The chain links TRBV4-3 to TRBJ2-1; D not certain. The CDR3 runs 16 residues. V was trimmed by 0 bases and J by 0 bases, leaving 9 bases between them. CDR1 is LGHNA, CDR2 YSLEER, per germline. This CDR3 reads CASSQDGASSYNEQFF. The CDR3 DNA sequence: TGCGCCAGCAGCCAAGACGGTGCGAGCTCCTACAATGAGCAGTTCTTC.

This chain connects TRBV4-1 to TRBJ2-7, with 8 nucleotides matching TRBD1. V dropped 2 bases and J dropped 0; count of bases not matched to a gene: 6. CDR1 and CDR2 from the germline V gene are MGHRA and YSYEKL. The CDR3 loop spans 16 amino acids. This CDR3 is CASSQPPGQGSYEQYF. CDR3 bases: TGCGCCAGCAGCCAACCACCAGGACAGGGCTCCTACGAGCAGTACTTC.

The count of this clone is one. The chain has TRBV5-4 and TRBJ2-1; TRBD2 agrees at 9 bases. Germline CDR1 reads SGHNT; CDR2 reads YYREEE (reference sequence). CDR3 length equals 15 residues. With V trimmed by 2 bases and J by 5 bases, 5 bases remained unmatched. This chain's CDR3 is CASSFIAGANNEQFF. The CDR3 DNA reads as TGTGCCAGCAGCTTCATAGCGGGGGCCAACAATGAGCAGTTCTTC.

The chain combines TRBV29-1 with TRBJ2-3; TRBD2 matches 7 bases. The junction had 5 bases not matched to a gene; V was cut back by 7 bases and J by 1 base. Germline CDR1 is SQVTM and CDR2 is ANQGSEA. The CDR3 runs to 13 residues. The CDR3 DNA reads TGCAGCGCTCTAGCGGTTCGCACAGATACGCAGTATTTT. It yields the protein CSALAVRTDTQYF.

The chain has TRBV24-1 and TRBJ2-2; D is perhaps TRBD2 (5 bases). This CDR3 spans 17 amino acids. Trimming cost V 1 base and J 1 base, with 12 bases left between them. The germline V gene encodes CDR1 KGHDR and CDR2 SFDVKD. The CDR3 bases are TGTGCCACCAGTGATTTAGAGGGATCGGAGAACACCGGGGAGCTGTTTTTT. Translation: CATSDLEGSENTGELFF.

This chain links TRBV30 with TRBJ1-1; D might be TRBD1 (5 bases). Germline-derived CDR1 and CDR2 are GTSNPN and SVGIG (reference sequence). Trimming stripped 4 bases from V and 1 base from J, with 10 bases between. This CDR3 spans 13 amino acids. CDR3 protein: CAWIGTANTEAFF. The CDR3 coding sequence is TGTGCCTGGATCGGGACTGCGAACACTGAAGCTTTCTTT.

The DNA of the CDR3 is TGTGCCAGCAGCTTAATTCCCCGGGGGGAATGGGCCAACGTCCTGACTTTC. Translated, it gives CASSLIPRGEWANVLTF. The V call is TRBV7-3, the J call TRBJ2-6, with 7 bases identical to TRBD2. The CDR3 runs 17 residues. The germline V gene encodes CDR1 SGHTA and CDR2 FQGTGA. Germline trimming cut 1 base from V and 5 bases from J; bases unmatched to any gene: 8.

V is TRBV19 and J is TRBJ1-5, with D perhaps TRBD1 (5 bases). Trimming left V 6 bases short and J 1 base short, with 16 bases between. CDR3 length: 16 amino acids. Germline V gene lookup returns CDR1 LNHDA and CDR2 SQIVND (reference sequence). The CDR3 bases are TGTGCCAGTAGCAGTCGTGGGGGAGGGAGCAATCAGCCCCAGCATTTT. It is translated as CASSSRGGGSNQPQHF. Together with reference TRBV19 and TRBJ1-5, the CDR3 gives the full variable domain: DGGITQSPKYLFRKEGQNVTLSCEQNLNHDAMYWYRQDPGQGLRLIYYSQIVNDFQKGDIAEGYSVSREKKESFPLTVTSAQKNPTAFYLCASSSRGGGSNQPQHFGDGTRLSIL.

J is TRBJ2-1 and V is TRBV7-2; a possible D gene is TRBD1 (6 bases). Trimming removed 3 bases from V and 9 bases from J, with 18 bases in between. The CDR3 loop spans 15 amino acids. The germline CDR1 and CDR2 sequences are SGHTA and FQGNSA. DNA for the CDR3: TGTGCCAGCAGCTTCGGGGTCAGGGGAGAGGGTGAGCAGTTCTTC. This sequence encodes CASSFGVRGEGEQFF.

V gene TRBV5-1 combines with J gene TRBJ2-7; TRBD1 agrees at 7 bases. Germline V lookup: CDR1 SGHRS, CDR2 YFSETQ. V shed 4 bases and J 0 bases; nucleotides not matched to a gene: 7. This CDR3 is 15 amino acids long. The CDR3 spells CASSPGDRASYEQYF. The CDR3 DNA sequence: TGCGCCAGCAGCCCCGGAGACAGGGCCTCCTACGAGCAGTACTTC.

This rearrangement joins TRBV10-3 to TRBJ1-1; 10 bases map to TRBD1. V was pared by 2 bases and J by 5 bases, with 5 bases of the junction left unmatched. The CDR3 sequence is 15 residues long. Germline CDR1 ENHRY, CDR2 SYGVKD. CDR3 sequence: CAISEPGQGRTEAFF. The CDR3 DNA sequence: TGTGCCATCAGTGAGCCGGGACAGGGGAGAACTGAAGCTTTCTTT.

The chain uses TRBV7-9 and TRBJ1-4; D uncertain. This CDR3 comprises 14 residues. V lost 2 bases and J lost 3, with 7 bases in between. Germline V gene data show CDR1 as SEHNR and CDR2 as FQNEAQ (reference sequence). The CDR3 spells CASSLSGANEKLFF. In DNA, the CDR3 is TGTGCCAGCAGCTTAAGCGGGGCTAATGAAAAACTGTTTTTT.